A single sample gave rise to the 20 T cell receptor beta chains below, sequenced in a study of response to subunit inactivated influenza vaccine. Using its own MiXCR run on the RT-PCR reads, TCRdb lists one record per CDR3 protein. Among around 790,000 distinct CDR3 sequences, around 21% were seen once, and the ten largest hold roughly 10%. Sequencing was performed on PBMCs from blood, taken about 5 days after vaccination. These receptors were taken from a man aged 45-65 years who received an inactivated influenza vaccine.

The chain carries TRBV5-1 and TRBJ2-5, with TRBD2 identical over 10 bases. Losses at the gene ends were 0 bases for V and 5 bases for J; bases not matched to a gene: 4. CDR3 length equals 15 residues. The germline gives CDR1 SGHRS, CDR2 YFSETQ. CDR3 nucleotide sequence: TGCGCCAGCAGCTTGGCCCAGCGGGGGGGCGAGACCCAGTACTTC. Translating it yields CASSLAQRGGETQYF.

This clonotype was recorded at least ten times. This chain links TRBV12-3 or TRBV12-4 with TRBJ1-1; D is uncertain. The V end was cut by 6 bases, the J end by 8 bases, with 7 bases between. The CDR3 runs to 10 residues. Written as DNA, the CDR3 is TGTGCCAGCAGCCTGGTCGAAGCTTTCTTT. It translates to CASSLVEAFF.

The chain recombines TRBV5-4 with TRBJ2-5; D might be TRBD2 (7 bases). V lost 0 bases to trimming and J lost 10 bases, with 10 bases between them. Germline CDR1 reads SGHNT; CDR2 reads YYREEE (reference sequence). This CDR3 spans 12 amino acids. As DNA, the CDR3 is TGTGCCAGCAGCTTGGAAGGGGGGGACCAGTACTTC. It translates to CASSLEGGDQYF.

This clonotype turned up a few times. The rearrangement joins TRBV4-2 to TRBJ1-1; 8 bases match TRBD1. The CDR3 consists of 14 residues. V shed 3 bases, J shed 5 bases, and the junction held 5 bases outside the gene matches. Germline V CDR1 and CDR2: LGHNA, YNFKEQ. CDR3 in amino acids: CASSQGGQETEAFF. DNA of the CDR3: TGTGCCAGCAGCCAGGGGGGACAGGAGACTGAAGCTTTCTTT.

The chain recombines TRBV6-1 with TRBJ1-2; D is unresolved. The CDR3 has 13 residues. Deletions cut 3 bases from V and 7 bases from J, with 12 bases between. Germline-derived CDR1 and CDR2 are MNHNS and SASEGT. CDR3 region: CASSDILAGGYTF. In DNA form, the CDR3 reads TGTGCCAGCAGTGACATACTAGCTGGTGGCTACACCTTC.

V gene TRBV10-3 combines with J gene TRBJ2-4, with D hard to call. Germline values: CDR1 ENHRY, CDR2 SYGVKD. The ends were cut back, 3 bases at V and 4 bases at J, with 7 bases in the middle. The CDR3 totals 13 residues. CDR3 sequence (DNA): TGTGCCATCAGTGAATCGCCAAAAAACATTCAGTACTTC. Translation: CAISESPKNIQYF.

This clonotype showed up just once. J is TRBJ2-7 and V is TRBV18, with 8 nucleotides matching TRBD1. CDR3 length equals 17 residues. J lost 0 bases, V lost 5 bases, and 12 bases had no gene match. Germline V gene data show CDR1 as KGHSH and CDR2 as LQKENI. CDR3 sequence: CASSTGTGRKSSYEQYF. The DNA of the CDR3 is TGTGCCAGCTCAACCGGGACAGGCCGAAAAAGCTCCTACGAGCAGTACTTC.

The chain carries TRBV5-1 and TRBJ2-3; 7 positions match TRBD2. CDR3 length equals 17 residues. V lost 0 bases and J lost 4; bases outside the gene matches: 11. Germline V gives CDR1 SGHRS, CDR2 YFSETQ. The CDR3 sequence is CASSLVGSGPRPDTQYF. CDR3 in DNA: TGCGCCAGCAGCTTGGTTGGTAGCGGGCCCCGCCCAGATACGCAGTATTTT.

The chain is built from TRBV5-1 and TRBJ1-3; 7 bases fit TRBD1. The J segment lost 0 bases and the V segment lost 0 bases, leaving 9 bases of the junction unmatched. Germline assignment: CDR1 SGHRS and CDR2 YFSETQ. There are 18 residues in the CDR3. The CDR3 DNA reads as TGCGCCAGCAGCTTGGTACCGGGACAGCCTCTCTCTGGAAACACCATATATTTT. It is translated as CASSLVPGQPLSGNTIYF.

This rearrangement joins TRBV7-9 to TRBJ2-5; the D is unclear. The CDR3 loop spans 16 amino acids. Between the trimmed V and J ends, which lost 3 bases and 4 bases, there was a span of 18 bases. The germline V gene encodes CDR1 SEHNR and CDR2 FQNEAQ (reference sequence). The CDR3 sequence: CASSLSPVLVGETQYF. CDR3 DNA: TGTGCCAGCAGCTTGTCTCCGGTTCTAGTCGGAGAGACCCAGTACTTC.

This clonotype showed up just a few times. The V and J genes are TRBV27 and TRBJ2-7; D is undetermined. V was trimmed by 3 bases and J by 0 bases, leaving 12 bases between them. Germline V gene sequence: CDR1 MNHEY, CDR2 SMNVEV (reference sequence). This CDR3 comprises 15 residues. CDR3 bases: TGTGCCAGCAGTTTGACCGGCGACTCCTCCTACGAGCAGTACTTC. It is translated as CASSLTGDSSYEQYF.

CDR3 protein: CASSTSPRTDNEQFF. The CDR3 DNA reads TGTGCCAGCAGTACGTCCCCGCGGACCGACAATGAGCAGTTCTTC. V gene TRBV6-1 combines with J gene TRBJ2-1; D is uncertain. There are 15 residues in the CDR3. Germline CDR1 MNHNS, CDR2 SASEGT. V dropped 5 bases and J dropped 5 bases, with 16 bases sitting between them.

The J gene is TRBJ1-1, the V gene TRBV4-2; D not resolved. This CDR3 spans 17 amino acids. Germline V gene lookup returns CDR1 LGHNA and CDR2 YNFKEQ. The V gene lost 0 bases and the J gene lost 0 bases, with 14 bases spanning the gap. For the CDR3, the DNA is TGTGCCAGCAGCCAAGATGTAGGCAGATTAATGAACACTGAAGCTTTCTTT. As protein: CASSQDVGRLMNTEAFF.

The rearrangement uses TRBV29-1 and TRBJ2-3; D is uncertain. Trimming pared 5 bases from V and 2 bases from J, leaving 17 bases between. Germline V lookup: CDR1 SQVTM, CDR2 ANQGSEA. This CDR3 comprises 15 residues. The CDR3 sequence is CSVWSRPASTDTQYF. In nucleotides, the CDR3 is TGCAGCGTTTGGAGTAGGCCGGCGTCCACAGATACGCAGTATTTT.

The V gene is TRBV6-1, the J gene TRBJ2-2, with 11 bases fitting TRBD1. The V gene end was trimmed by 5 bases and the J gene end by 4 bases; junction bases not matched to a gene: 9. The CDR3 length is 17 residues. CDR1 is MNHNS and CDR2 is SASEGT in the germline V gene. The DNA of the CDR3 is TGTGCCAGCAGTCTGATGGACAGGGGGCGAGGCACCGGGGAGCTGTTTTTT. Translation: CASSLMDRGRGTGELFF.

The table lists this clonotype with many counts. V usage is TRBV29-1 and J usage is TRBJ2-1; D is uncertain. There are 11 residues in the CDR3. Trimming left V 6 bases short and J 4 bases short, with 7 bases between. Germline V CDR1 and CDR2: SQVTM, ANQGSEA. CDR3 residues: CSVEEYNEQFF. As DNA, the CDR3 is TGCAGCGTCGAGGAGTACAATGAGCAGTTCTTC.

This clonotype has only one observation. A much larger clone sits a single nucleotide away, making a read error possible. The V call is TRBV6-2 or TRBV6-3, the J call TRBJ1-1; D is uncertain. Germline CDR1 MNHEY, CDR2 SVGEGT. The CDR3 consists of 11 residues. Trimming took off 4 bases at V and 6 bases at J, with 6 bases between the two ends. CDR3 in DNA: TGTGCCAGCAGTTTCGGGGCTGAAGCTTTCTTT. Translating it yields CASSFGAEAFF.

This chain links TRBV3-1 with TRBJ2-4, with 8 bases matching TRBD1. With V trimmed by 4 bases and J by 7 bases, 0 bases remained unmatched. The V gene's germline CDR1 is LGHDT and CDR2 YNNKEL (reference sequence). There are 12 residues in the CDR3. CDR3 amino acids: CASSRQGNIQYF. The CDR3 DNA reads as TGTGCCAGCAGCCGACAGGGGAACATTCAGTACTTC.

Only a few counts were recorded for this clonotype. Written as DNA, the CDR3 is TGTGCCAGTAGTATAGGGGATCCAGATACGCAGTATTTT. Protein product: CASSIGDPDTQYF. This rearrangement joins TRBV19 to TRBJ2-3; D gene uncertain. CDR1 is LNHDA and CDR2 is SQIVND in the germline V gene (reference sequence). V was shortened by 1 base and J by 4 bases, with 6 bases between the two germline ends. The CDR3 covers 13 residues.

The chain is built from TRBV5-1 and TRBJ1-5, with a weak D call TRBD1 (6 bases). The germline CDR1 and CDR2 sequences are SGHRS and YFSETQ. The V and J ends lost 1 base and 3 bases respectively, with 11 bases between them. The CDR3 loop spans 15 amino acids. The CDR3 DNA is TGCGCCAGCAGCTTGTGGGGGGGCAACAATCAGCCCCAGCATTTT. It codes for CASSLWGGNNQPQHF.